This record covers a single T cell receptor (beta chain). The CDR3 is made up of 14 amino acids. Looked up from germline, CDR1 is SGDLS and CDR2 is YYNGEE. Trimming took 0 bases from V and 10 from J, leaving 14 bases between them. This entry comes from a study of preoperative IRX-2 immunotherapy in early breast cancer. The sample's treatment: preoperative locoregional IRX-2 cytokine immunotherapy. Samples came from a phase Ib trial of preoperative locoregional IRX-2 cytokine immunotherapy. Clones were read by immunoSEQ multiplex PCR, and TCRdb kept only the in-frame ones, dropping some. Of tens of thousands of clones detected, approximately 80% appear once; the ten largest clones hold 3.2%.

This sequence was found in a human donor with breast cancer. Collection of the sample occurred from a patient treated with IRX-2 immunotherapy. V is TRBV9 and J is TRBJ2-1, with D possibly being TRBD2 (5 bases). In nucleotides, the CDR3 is TGTGCCAGCAGCGTAGACGGACTCGCAGGAGAGCAGTTCTTC. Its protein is CASSVDGLAGEQFF.